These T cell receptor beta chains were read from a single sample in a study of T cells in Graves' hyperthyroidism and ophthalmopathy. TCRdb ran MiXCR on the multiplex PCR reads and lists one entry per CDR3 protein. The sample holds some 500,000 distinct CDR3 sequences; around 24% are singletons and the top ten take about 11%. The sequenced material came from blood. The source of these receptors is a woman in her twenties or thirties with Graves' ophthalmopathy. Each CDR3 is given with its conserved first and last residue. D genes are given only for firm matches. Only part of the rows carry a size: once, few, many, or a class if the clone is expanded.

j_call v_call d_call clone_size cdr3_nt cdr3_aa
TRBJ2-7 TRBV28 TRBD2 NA TGTGCCAGCACCCCTAGCGGGGGGGCCTGCGAGCAGTACTTC CASTPSGGACEQYF
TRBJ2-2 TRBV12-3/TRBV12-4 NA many TGTGCCAGCAGTTTATCGGACACGTACACCGGGGAGCTGTTTTTT CASSLSDTYTGELFF
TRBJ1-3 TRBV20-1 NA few TGCAGTGCTAGATCCGGAAGGTTCGGAAACACCATATATTTT CSARSGRFGNTIYF
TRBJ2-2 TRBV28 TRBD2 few TGTGCCAGCAGTTCAACTAGCGGCTACACCGGGGAGCTGTTTTTT CASSSTSGYTGELFF
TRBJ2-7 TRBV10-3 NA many TGTGCCCCCGACAGGAGATACTACGAGCAGTACTTC CAPDRRYYEQYF
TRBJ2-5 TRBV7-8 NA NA TGTGCCAGCAGCCACGGCCCAGTCGGGGAGACCCAGTACTTC CASSHGPVGETQYF
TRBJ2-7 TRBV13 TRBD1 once TGTGCCAGCAGCGGGGGACAGGGGTTAGACGAGCAGTACTTC CASSGGQGLDEQYF
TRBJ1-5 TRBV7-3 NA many TGTGCCAGCAGCTCTCTTGGGCGGGGGGCGAGCAATCAGCCCCAGCATTTT CASSSLGRGASNQPQHF
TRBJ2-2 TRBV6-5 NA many TGTGCCAGCAGAGCATTCACCGGGGAGCTGTTTTTT CASRAFTGELFF
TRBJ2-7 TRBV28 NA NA TGTGCCAGCAGTCCCCGGGGGGCAGCCTACGAGCAGTACTTC CASSPRGAAYEQYF
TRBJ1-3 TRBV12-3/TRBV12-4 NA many TGTGCCAGCAGTTTTAGCCGAGGACCAGAATCTGGAAACACCATATATTTT CASSFSRGPESGNTIYF
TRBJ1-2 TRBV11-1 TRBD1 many TGTGCCAGCAGCTTGCCAAGGGGGCTAGCTAACTATGGCTACACCTTC CASSLPRGLANYGYTF
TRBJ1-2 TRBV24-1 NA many TGTGCCACCAGTGATTTCCCTTTAGGGGACGGCTACGCCTTC CATSDFPLGDGYAF
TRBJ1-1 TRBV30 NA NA TGTGCCTGGAGTGTCCAGGCAGACACTGAAGCTTTCTTT CAWSVQADTEAFF
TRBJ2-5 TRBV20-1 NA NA TGCAGTGCTATTCCAGGGTCCCCGGAGACCCAGTACTTC CSAIPGSPETQYF
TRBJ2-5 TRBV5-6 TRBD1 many TGTGCCAGCAGCTCCGGACAGGGCAATCTCCAAGAGACCCAGTACTTC CASSSGQGNLQETQYF